Each of the 29 T cell receptor beta chains below was sequenced from the same sample in a study of blood T cell repertoires in COVID-19. The method was immunoSEQ multiplex PCR; TCRdb's version includes in-frame clones alone and lacks a portion of them. Counted here are 60,000 to 75,000 clones, roughly 87% occurring once; the ten biggest clones make up around a fifth. Material for sequencing was peripheral blood. These receptors all come from a woman older than 75 with acute or convalescent COVID-19.

The chain links TRBV5-1 to TRBJ1-2; TRBD1 aligns across 8 bases. V shed 1 base, J shed 4 bases, and the junction held 9 bases outside the gene matches. Germline CDR1 reads SGHRS; CDR2 reads YFSETQ. The CDR3 extends over 16 amino acids. Here the CDR3 DNA reads TGCGCCAGCAGCTTGTCCGCCCGGACAGGGCTCTATGGCTACACCTTC. It encodes CASSLSARTGLYGYTF.

J is TRBJ1-1 and V is TRBV7-2; a weak D match, TRBD1 (6 bases). The CDR3 is 15 residues long. CDR1 and CDR2 (germline): SGHTA, FQGNSA. Trimming stripped 3 bases from V and 3 bases from J, with 14 bases between. The CDR3 is CASSLGGAGDTEAFF. The CDR3 DNA sequence: TGTGCCAGCAGCTTGGGGGGGGCAGGAGACACTGAAGCTTTCTTT.

The V call is TRBV11-2, the J call TRBJ2-7; D perhaps matches TRBD2 (7 bases). This CDR3 is built from 15 residues. Germline V lookup: CDR1 SGHAT, CDR2 FQNNGV. Between the trimmed V and J ends, which lost 10 bases and 5 bases, there was a span of 24 bases. The CDR3 DNA reads TGTGCCAACCCGATGGGGGAGGGGACATCTGACGAGCAGTACTTC. Translated: CANPMGEGTSDEQYF. The entire variable domain, with the rest obtained from reference TRBV11-2 and TRBJ2-7, is as follows: EAGVAQSPRYKIIEKRQSVAFWCNPISGHATLYWYQQILGQGPKLLIQFQNNGVVDDSQLPKDRFSAERLKGVDSTLKIQPAKLEDSAVYLCANPMGEGTSDEQYFGPGTRLTVT.

This chain uses TRBV5-4 with TRBJ1-1; TRBD1 matches at 7 bases. J gave up 6 bases and V 2 bases, and 7 bases lay outside the gene matches. Germline CDR1 and CDR2: SGHNT and YYREEE (reference sequence). CDR3 length equals 14 residues. The CDR3 region is CASSLPTGDAEAFF. The DNA for the CDR3 is TGTGCCAGCAGCTTACCTACAGGGGACGCTGAAGCTTTCTTT.

This chain uses TRBV3-1 (or the pseudogene TRBV3-2) with TRBJ1-2; D might be TRBD1 (6 bases). V gave up 6 bases and J gave up 8 bases, with 10 bases separating them. Germline CDR1 LGHDT, CDR2 YNNKEL (reference sequence). CDR3 length: 11 residues. In nucleotides, the CDR3 is TGTGCCAGCAGTCCAGGGGTCGGCTACACCTTC. It yields the protein CASSPGVGYTF.

J is TRBJ1-5 and V is TRBV27; 7 bases align to TRBD1. Germline V gives CDR1 MNHEY, CDR2 SMNVEV (reference sequence). The V and J ends lost 6 bases and 8 bases, in that order; junction bases with no gene match: 13. The CDR3 runs to 15 residues. In DNA form, the CDR3 reads TGTGCCAGCAGCCACAGGGGCGGGAATTTAAAGCCCCAGCATTTT. It codes for CASSHRGGNLKPQHF.

The V call is TRBV28, the J call TRBJ1-2, with a weak D call TRBD1 (5 bases). Germline V lookup: CDR1 MDHEN, CDR2 SYDVKM. CDR3 length equals 13 residues. Trimming took 8 bases from V and 2 from J, leaving 12 bases between them. DNA of the CDR3: TGTGCCAGCCTATCCAGGGTCAACTATGGCTACACCTTC. Its protein is CASLSRVNYGYTF.

This chain connects TRBV7-9 to TRBJ1-4; D is possibly TRBD1 (5 bases). V was trimmed by 3 bases and J by 8 bases, leaving 19 bases between them. The CDR3 totals 16 residues. CDR1 is SEHNR and CDR2 is FQNEAQ in the germline V gene (reference sequence). The CDR3 protein is CASSFAAGSGREKLFF. The CDR3 nucleotides read TGTGCCAGCAGCTTTGCCGCGGGATCGGGGCGGGAAAAACTGTTTTTT. Together with reference TRBV7-9 and TRBJ1-4, the CDR3 gives the full variable domain: DTGVSQNPRHKITKRGQNVTFRCDPISEHNRLYWYRQTLGQGPEFLTYFQNEAQLEKSRLLSDRFSAERPKGSFSTLEIQRTEQGDSAMYLCASSFAAGSGREKLFFGSGTQLSVL.

The rearrangement links TRBV4-3 to TRBJ2-7; 7 positions match TRBD1. This CDR3 spans 13 amino acids. Germline V lookup: CDR1 LGHNA, CDR2 YSLEER. The ends lost 5 bases at V and 0 bases at J; junction bases unmatched: 1. The CDR3, as DNA: TGCGCCAGCAGCAGGGACAGCTCCTACGAGCAGTACTTC. Amino acid sequence: CASSRDSSYEQYF.

The chain uses TRBV5-5 and TRBJ1-1; the match to TRBD1 covers 12 bases. Germline assignment: CDR1 SGHKS and CDR2 YYEKEE (reference sequence). The V and J ends lost 6 bases and 5 bases, in that order; junction bases with no gene match: 11. The CDR3 loop spans 16 amino acids. The CDR3 nucleotides are TGTGCCAGCACCCTACTACCGGGACAGGGGGCGACTGAAGCTTTCTTT. Its translation is CASTLLPGQGATEAFF.

The V call is TRBV30, the J call TRBJ2-7; a possible D gene is TRBD2 (6 bases). This CDR3 has 14 amino acids. V was cut by 4 bases and J by 0 bases, with 13 bases left in between. Germline lookup yields CDR1 GTSNPN and CDR2 SVGIG (reference sequence). This CDR3 reads CAWTYGGTSYEQYF. The CDR3 region has the DNA TGTGCCTGGACGTATGGGGGGACCTCCTACGAGCAGTACTTC.

V and J are TRBV3-1 (or the pseudogene TRBV3-2) and TRBJ2-2; 9 nucleotides match TRBD2. This CDR3 spans 17 amino acids. The junction had 4 bases not matched to a gene; V was cut back by 0 bases and J by 2 bases. In germline, CDR1 is LGHDT, CDR2 YNNKEL (reference sequence). CDR3 DNA sequence: TGTGCCAGCAGCCAAGATAGGGGACTAGCTAACACCGGGGAGCTGTTTTTT. Translation: CASSQDRGLANTGELFF.

The genes are TRBV13 and TRBJ2-7; the D gene is possibly TRBD2 (6 bases). Between the trimmed V and J ends, which lost 6 bases and 4 bases, there was a span of 16 bases. The CDR3 is 14 residues long. CDR1 and CDR2 from the germline V gene are PRHDT and FYEKMQ (reference sequence). CDR3 in DNA: TGTGCCAGCAGACGACGCGGGGTCCCTTACGAGCAGTACTTC. Residues: CASRRRGVPYEQYF.

The V gene is TRBV18, the J gene TRBJ2-7; perhaps TRBD1 as D (7 bases). CDR3 length: 12 residues. The germline V gene encodes CDR1 KGHSH and CDR2 LQKENI. The V gene lost 6 bases and the J gene lost 6 bases, with 12 bases spanning the gap. In DNA form, the CDR3 reads TGTGCCAGCTCCGGGGGACAGTTCGAGCAGTACTTC. Amino acid sequence: CASSGGQFEQYF.

The chain has TRBV7-2 and TRBJ2-5; 13 bases are a match to TRBD2. Looked up from germline, CDR1 is SGHTA and CDR2 is FQGNSA. The length of the CDR3 is 15 residues. V lost 2 bases and J lost 4; bases outside the gene matches: 1. CDR3 in DNA: TGTGCCAGCAGCTTAACTAGCGGGAGGGGAGAGACCCAGTACTTC. Amino acids: CASSLTSGRGETQYF. Supplemented by reference TRBV7-2 and TRBJ2-5, the full variable domain reads GAGVSQSPSNKVTEKGKDVELRCDPISGHTALYWYRQSLGQGLEFLIYFQGNSAPDKSGLPSDRFSAERTGGSVSTLTIQRTQQEDSAVYLCASSLTSGRGETQYFGPGTRLLVL.

This chain connects TRBV7-9 to TRBJ1-2; 8 bases match TRBD1. J was trimmed by 4 bases and V by 5 bases; bases with no gene match: 9. The length of the CDR3 is 15 residues. The V gene's germline CDR1 is SEHNR and CDR2 FQNEAQ (reference sequence). The CDR3 loop is CASSKTGALFYGYTF. In DNA, the CDR3 is TGTGCCAGCAGCAAGACAGGGGCCCTCTTCTATGGCTACACCTTC. The entire variable domain, with the rest obtained from reference TRBV7-9 and TRBJ1-2, is as follows: DTGVSQNPRHKITKRGQNVTFRCDPISEHNRLYWYRQTLGQGPEFLTYFQNEAQLEKSRLLSDRFSAERPKGSFSTLEIQRTEQGDSAMYLCASSKTGALFYGYTFGSGTRLTVV.

V and J are TRBV6-4 and TRBJ2-5, with TRBD2 identical over 16 bases. The CDR3 consists of 17 residues. CDR1 MRHNA and CDR2 SNTAGT come from the germline V gene. With 2 bases clipped from V and 7 bases from J, the junction kept 7 bases outside the gene matches. DNA of the CDR3: TGTGCCAGCAGTGACGTGGGACTAGCGGGGGGGCCGGGGACCCAGTACTTC. Translation gives CASSDVGLAGGPGTQYF.

The chain is built from TRBV5-1 and TRBJ2-7; 9 bases match TRBD1. Germline CDR1 and CDR2: SGHRS and YFSETQ. The CDR3 has 16 amino acids. The ends lost 4 bases at V and 2 bases at J; junction bases unmatched: 10. As DNA, the CDR3 is TGCGCCAGCAGCATCATTCGACAGGGGGTCCCCTACGAGCAGTACTTC. Its translation is CASSIIRQGVPYEQYF.

The CDR3 sequence: CASSRQGNTEAFF. Written as DNA, the CDR3 is TGTGCCAGCAGCCGACAGGGAAACACTGAAGCTTTCTTT. The chain uses TRBV7-9 and TRBJ1-1; 7 nucleotides agree with TRBD1. The germline gives CDR1 SEHNR, CDR2 FQNEAQ (reference sequence). The CDR3 runs to 13 residues. Trimming removed 5 bases from V and 2 bases from J; junction bases left unmatched: 2.

V usage is TRBV24-1 and J usage is TRBJ2-2, with a possible D match to TRBD1 (6 bases). The CDR3 totals 16 residues. Looked up from germline, CDR1 is KGHDR and CDR2 is SFDVKD. Trimming shortened V by 0 bases and J by 3 bases, and 10 bases separated the two germline ends. The CDR3 sequence is CATSDLWAGDTGELFF. DNA for the CDR3: TGTGCCACCAGTGATTTGTGGGCAGGGGACACCGGGGAGCTGTTTTTT.

This clone was seen a single time. CDR3 residues: CASTQGAYEQYF. In DNA form, the CDR3 reads TGCGCCAGTACCCAAGGGGCCTACGAGCAGTACTTC. The chain joins TRBV10-2 to TRBJ2-7; tentatively, D is TRBD1 (5 bases). The V end lost 9 bases, the J end lost 2 bases, and 11 bases lay between the germline ends. CDR1 and CDR2 (germline): WSHSY, SAAADI. The CDR3 runs to 12 residues.

The chain has TRBV7-6 and TRBJ1-2; 8 bases align to TRBD1. V trimming: 1 base; J trimming: 6 bases; junction bases outside the gene matches: 4. The CDR3 runs 14 residues. Germline CDR1 reads SGHVS; CDR2 reads FNYEAQ. The CDR3 region has the DNA TGTGCCAGCAGCTTAGGTCAGGGGGCGGATGGCTACACCTTC. It yields the protein CASSLGQGADGYTF.

The chain carries TRBV5-5 and TRBJ2-1, with D possibly being TRBD2 (6 bases). Trimming took 2 bases from V and 1 from J, leaving 7 bases between them. CDR1 is SGHKS, CDR2 YYEKEE, per germline (reference sequence). This CDR3 spans 14 amino acids. The CDR3: CASSLGTSYNEQFF. For the CDR3, the DNA is TGTGCCAGCAGCTTAGGGACTTCCTACAATGAGCAGTTCTTC.

The chain employs TRBV2 and TRBJ1-5; D call uncertain. Germline V lookup: CDR1 SNHLY, CDR2 FYNNEI. The CDR3 totals 13 residues. Trimming removed 6 bases from V and 2 bases from J, with 8 bases in between. CDR3 DNA: TGTGCCAGCAGCGGGGAGGGCAATCAGCCCCAGCATTTT. Translation gives CASSGEGNQPQHF.

The chain links TRBV6-5 to TRBJ1-5; TRBD1 might be the D (5 bases). V lost 5 bases to trimming and J lost 9 bases, with 17 bases between them. The CDR3 extends over 14 amino acids. The germline gives CDR1 MNHEY, CDR2 SVGAGI. CDR3 amino acids: CASSLGTTNGPQHF. CDR3 DNA: TGTGCCAGCAGTCTCGGGACTACCAATGGGCCCCAGCATTTT.

The chain couples TRBV2 to TRBJ1-2; TRBD1 matches 8 bases. This CDR3 spans 14 amino acids. Germline V lookup: CDR1 SNHLY, CDR2 FYNNEI. After removal of 1 base from V and 2 bases from J, the junction contained 0 bases not matched to a gene. The CDR3 nucleotides read TGTGCCAGCAGTGAAGACAGGGGGAACTATGGCTACACCTTC. This gives the protein CASSEDRGNYGYTF.

This chain connects TRBV9 to TRBJ2-7; 7 bases match TRBD1. The CDR3 covers 16 residues. Germline CDR1 and CDR2: SGDLS and YYNGEE. J lost 3 bases, V lost 0 bases, and 9 bases had no gene match. The CDR3 region is CASSVAPGQDIYEQYF. The CDR3 region has the DNA TGTGCCAGCAGCGTAGCTCCCGGACAGGATATCTACGAGCAGTACTTC.

The DNA for the CDR3 is TGTGCCAGCAGCTTACGCCAGACAGGAGGCTACACCTTC. Its translation is CASSLRQTGGYTF. J is TRBJ1-2 and V is TRBV5-6; D is possibly TRBD1 (6 bases). V shed 2 bases and J shed 8 bases, with 13 bases lying between them. CDR3 length equals 13 residues. CDR1 and CDR2 from the germline V gene are SGHDT and YYEEEE.

V usage is TRBV5-6 and J usage is TRBJ2-7; 15 bases fit TRBD2. Germline V CDR1 and CDR2: SGHDT, YYEEEE. V lost 4 bases to trimming and J lost 3 bases; unmatched junction nucleotides: 2. The CDR3 contains 15 residues. For the CDR3, the DNA is TGTGCCAGCAGCCCGGGACTAGCGGGAGGCTACGAGCAGTACTTC. Protein product: CASSPGLAGGYEQYF.